This T cell receptor beta chain was found in a study of control samples from healthy donors and cancer patients. Germline assignment: CDR1 SGHTA and CDR2 FQGNSA. V shed 4 bases and J shed 3 bases, with 13 bases lying between them. The CDR3 contains 14 residues. Clones were sequenced by immunoSEQ multiplex PCR, and TCRdb holds only the in-frame ones, with some missing. The repertoire holds under 150,000 clones, with approximately 88% as singletons. This clone turned up a few times. The sample has other DNA sequences that encode this CDR3 too. This TCR derives from a man aged 35 to 55 in good health. V is TRBV7-2 and J is TRBJ2-7; D remains ambiguous. The sequenced sample was blood. The CDR3 DNA reads TGTGCCAGCAGCTCGAGTTCCAGGTTCTACGAGCAGTACTTC. Translating gives CASSSSSRFYEQYF. Using reference TRBV7-2 and TRBJ2-7 for the parts outside the CDR3, the full variable domain is GAGVSQSPSNKVTEKGKDVELRCDPISGHTALYWYRQSLGQGLEFLIYFQGNSAPDKSGLPSDRFSAERTGGSVSTLTIQRTQQEDSAVYLCASSSSSRFYEQYFGPGTRLTVT.